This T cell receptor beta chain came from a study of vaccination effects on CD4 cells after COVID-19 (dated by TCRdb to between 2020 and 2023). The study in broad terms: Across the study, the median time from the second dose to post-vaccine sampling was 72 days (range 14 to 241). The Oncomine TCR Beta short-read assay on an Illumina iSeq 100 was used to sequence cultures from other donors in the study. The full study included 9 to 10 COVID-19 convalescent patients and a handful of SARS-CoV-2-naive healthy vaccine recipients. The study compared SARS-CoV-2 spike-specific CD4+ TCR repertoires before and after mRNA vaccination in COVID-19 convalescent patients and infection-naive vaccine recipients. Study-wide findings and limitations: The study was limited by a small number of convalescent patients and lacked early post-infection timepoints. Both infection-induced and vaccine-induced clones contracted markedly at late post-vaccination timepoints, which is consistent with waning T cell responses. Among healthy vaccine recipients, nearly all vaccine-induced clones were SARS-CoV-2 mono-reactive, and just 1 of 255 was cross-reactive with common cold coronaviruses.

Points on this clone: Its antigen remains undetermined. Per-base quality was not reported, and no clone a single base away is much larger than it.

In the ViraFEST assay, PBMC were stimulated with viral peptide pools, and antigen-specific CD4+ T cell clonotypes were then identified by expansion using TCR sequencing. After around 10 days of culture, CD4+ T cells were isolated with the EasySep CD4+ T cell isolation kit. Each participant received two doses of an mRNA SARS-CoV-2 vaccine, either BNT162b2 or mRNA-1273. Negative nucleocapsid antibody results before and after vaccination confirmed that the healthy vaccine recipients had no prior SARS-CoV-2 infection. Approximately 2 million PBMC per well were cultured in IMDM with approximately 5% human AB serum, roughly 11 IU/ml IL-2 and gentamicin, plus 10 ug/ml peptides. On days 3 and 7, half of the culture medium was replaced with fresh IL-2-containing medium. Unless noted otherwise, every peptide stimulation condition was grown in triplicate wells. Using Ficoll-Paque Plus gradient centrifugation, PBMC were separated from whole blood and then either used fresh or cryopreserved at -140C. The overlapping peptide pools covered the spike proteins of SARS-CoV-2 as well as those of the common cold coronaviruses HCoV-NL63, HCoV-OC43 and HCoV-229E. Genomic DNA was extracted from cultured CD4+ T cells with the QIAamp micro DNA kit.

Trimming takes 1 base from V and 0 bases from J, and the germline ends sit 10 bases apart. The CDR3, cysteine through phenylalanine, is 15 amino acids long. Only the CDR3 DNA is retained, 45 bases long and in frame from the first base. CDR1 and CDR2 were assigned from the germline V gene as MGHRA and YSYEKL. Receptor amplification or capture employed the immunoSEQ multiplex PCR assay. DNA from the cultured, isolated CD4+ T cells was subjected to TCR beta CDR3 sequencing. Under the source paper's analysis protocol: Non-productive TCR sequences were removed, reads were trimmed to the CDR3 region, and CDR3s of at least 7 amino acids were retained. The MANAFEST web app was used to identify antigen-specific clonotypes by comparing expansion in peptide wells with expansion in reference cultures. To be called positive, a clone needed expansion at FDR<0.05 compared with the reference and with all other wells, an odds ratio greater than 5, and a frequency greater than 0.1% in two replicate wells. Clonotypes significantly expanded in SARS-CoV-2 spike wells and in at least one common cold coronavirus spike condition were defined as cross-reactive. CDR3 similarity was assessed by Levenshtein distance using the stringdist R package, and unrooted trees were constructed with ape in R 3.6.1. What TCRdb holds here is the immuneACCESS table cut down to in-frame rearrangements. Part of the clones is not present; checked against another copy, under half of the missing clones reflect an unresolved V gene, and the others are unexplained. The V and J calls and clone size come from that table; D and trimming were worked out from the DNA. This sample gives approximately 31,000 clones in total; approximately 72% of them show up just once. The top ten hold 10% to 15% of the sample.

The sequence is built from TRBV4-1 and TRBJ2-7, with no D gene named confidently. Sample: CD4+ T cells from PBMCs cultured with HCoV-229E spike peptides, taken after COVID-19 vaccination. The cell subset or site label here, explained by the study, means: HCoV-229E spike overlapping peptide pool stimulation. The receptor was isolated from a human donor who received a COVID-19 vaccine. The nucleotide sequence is TGCGCCAGCAGCCAAGGTAGGGCTAGCTCCTACGAGCAGTACTTC. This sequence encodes CASSQGRASSYEQYF.